This TCR beta chain appears in the sequencing data of a study of cytotoxic CD8 clonotypes in ibrutinib-treated CLL. Study background: Responses: some 25 partial, 2 complete; after median around 70 months, roughly 15 stayed remitted, some twelve progressed. Productive templates averaged 255,043 per sample, and productive rearrangements 94,082.

The assay was immunoSEQ multiplex PCR, and TCRdb's table has in-frame clones only and misses some. Of 200,000 or so clones detected, about four fifths appear once; the ten largest clones hold approximately 10%. Study results and limitations: Shared public clonotypes were rare, and on treatment they either got smaller or stayed the same.

The CDR3 is 15 amino acids. CDR1 is SGHVT, CDR2 SQSDAQ, per germline. V was clipped by 1 base and J by 4 bases, with 11 bases between them. Turning to this clone: Its antigen is unidentified.

The sequences come from PBMCs, collected after 12 months of ibrutinib treatment. This clonotype was obtained from a human donor with chronic lymphocytic leukemia. The rearrangement joins TRBV7-4 to TRBJ2-1; no reliable D call. CDR3 sequence (DNA): TGTGCCAGCAGCTTAGGGGTACCCTCATACAATGAGCAGTTCTTC. This codes for CASSLGVPSYNEQFF.